The 21 T cell receptor beta chains in this list originate from one sample, sequenced in a study of blood T cells in healthy people across ages. Sample-barcoded 5' priming and a J-beta primer mix drove a second PCR of about 7 to 12 cycles. TCRdb recomputed calls from the 5' RACE reads with MiXCR, one row per CDR3 protein. The data contain more than 650,000 distinct CDR3 sequences, roughly 50% of them seen just once; the ten biggest clones take up approximately 40%. The sample consisted of blood. These receptors were collected from an elderly man in good health.

The chain recombines TRBV20-1 with TRBJ2-5; 7 nucleotides align to TRBD2. The DNA end lines up better with TRBJ2-7; the J call may be wrong. The CDR3 is made up of 13 amino acids. Germline assignment: CDR1 DFQATT and CDR2 SNEGSKA (reference sequence). In DNA form, the CDR3 reads TGCAGTGCTATTGGCGGGAGTAGAAACGAGCAGTACTTC. Its translation is CSAIGGSRNEQYF.

The sample holds a few counts of this clonotype. The rearrangement joins TRBV29-1 to TRBJ2-4; 13 nucleotides agree with TRBD2. Germline lookup yields CDR1 SQVTM and CDR2 ANQGSEA. The V gene end was trimmed by 7 bases and the J gene end by 13 bases; junction bases not matched to a gene: 10. The CDR3 runs 13 residues. This CDR3 is CSAGTSGAQEQYF. CDR3 nucleotide sequence: TGCAGCGCTGGGACTAGCGGGGCTCAAGAGCAGTACTTC.

The gene calls are TRBV29-1 and TRBJ2-5; 13 bases match TRBD2. Germline lookup yields CDR1 SQVTM and CDR2 ANQGSEA. This CDR3 contains 14 residues. The J segment lost 11 bases and the V segment lost 3 bases, leaving 9 bases of the junction unmatched. The CDR3 DNA is TGCAGCGTTGACGGACTAGCGGGAGTCGAAGAGCAGTACTTC. Its protein is CSVDGLAGVEEQYF.

Many counts were recorded for this clonotype. Written as DNA, the CDR3 is TGTGCCAGCAGCTGGACTCGTACCTACGAGCAGTACTTC. Protein: CASSWTRTYEQYF. The chain uses TRBV11-2 and TRBJ2-7; a possible D gene is TRBD2 (5 bases). The V end was cut by 4 bases, the J end by 2 bases, with 9 bases between. Germline-derived CDR1 and CDR2 are SGHAT and FQNNGV. CDR3 length equals 13 residues.

This clonotype was detected a few times. The junction departs from germline at one end; a sequencing error may be responsible. This chain links TRBV4-1 with TRBJ2-5; 11 bases are a match to TRBD1. The DNA end is a closer match to TRBJ2-7, so the J assignment may be wrong. This CDR3 contains 15 residues. Per germline, CDR1 MGHRA and CDR2 YSYEKL. The DNA of the CDR3 is TGTGCCAGCAGTCAAAGTGGGACAGGGGGCTACGAGCAGTACTTC. Residues: CASSQSGTGGYEQYF.

The genes are TRBV4-1 and TRBJ2-1; D remains ambiguous. The V gene lost 3 bases and the J gene lost 0 bases, with 9 bases spanning the gap. Germline CDR1 is MGHRA and CDR2 is YSYEKL. The CDR3 loop spans 15 amino acids. The CDR3 is CASSHAGSSYNEQFF. CDR3 sequence (DNA): TGCGCCAGCAGCCATGCTGGTAGCTCCTACAATGAGCAGTTCTTC.

This chain connects TRBV5-1 to TRBJ2-5, with D tentatively TRBD2 (6 bases). Trimming cost V 4 bases and J 7 bases, with 14 bases left between them. Germline CDR1 is SGHRS and CDR2 is YFSETQ. This CDR3 spans 13 amino acids. DNA of the CDR3: TGCGCCAGCAGCCGCGGGGATGACACGACCCAGTACTTC. Its translation is CASSRGDDTTQYF.

The gene calls are TRBV9 and TRBJ2-3; 10 nucleotides agree with TRBD2. V trimming: 8 bases; J trimming: 3 bases; junction bases outside the gene matches: 9. Germline CDR1 and CDR2: SGDLS and YYNGEE. CDR3 length: 15 amino acids. The CDR3 DNA sequence: TGTGCCAGTTCTCCCTTTAGCGGGAGGACAGATACGCAGTATTTT. Residues: CASSPFSGRTDTQYF.

The genes are TRBV9 and TRBJ2-6, with a weak D call TRBD1 (6 bases). Trimming removed 3 bases at V and 4 bases at J, with 11 bases between. CDR1 is SGDLS, CDR2 YYNGEE, per germline. The CDR3 consists of 15 residues. CDR3 residues: CASSAGTLGANVLTF. In DNA form, the CDR3 reads TGTGCCAGCAGCGCCGGGACACTCGGGGCCAACGTCCTGACTTTC.

This clonotype was seen ten or more times. The V call is TRBV7-8, the J call TRBJ2-5; D remains ambiguous. Germline CDR1 SGHVS, CDR2 FQNEAQ. CDR3 size: 14 residues. Trimming stripped 7 bases from V and 4 bases from J, with 16 bases between. CDR3 region: CASKRVRVGETQYF. CDR3 nucleotides: TGTGCCAGCAAAAGGGTTAGGGTTGGAGAGACCCAGTACTTC.

The gene calls are TRBV2 and TRBJ1-5, with D possibly matching TRBD1 (5 bases). The CDR3 runs to 15 residues. Trimming removed 3 bases from V and 2 bases from J, with 11 bases in between. Germline CDR1 reads SNHLY; CDR2 reads FYNNEI. The CDR3 coding sequence is TGTGCCAGCAGTGATTTGAGGGGAGGCAATCAGCCCCAGCATTTT. Translating it yields CASSDLRGGNQPQHF.

This clonotype was seen a handful of times. V is TRBV2 and J is TRBJ2-3, with 12 nucleotides matching TRBD2. There are 17 residues in the CDR3. CDR1 is SNHLY and CDR2 is FYNNEI in the germline V gene. Trimming at V came to 3 bases and at J to 14 bases, leaving 18 bases not matched to a gene. Here the CDR3 DNA reads TGTGCCAGCAGTGACCGACTAGCGGGAGAACGGCACAGATACGCGTATTTT. The encoded protein is CASSDRLAGERHRYAYF.

This clonotype was found a few times. J is TRBJ1-2 and V is TRBV4-1, with D uncertain. V shed 1 base and J shed 8 bases, with 8 bases lying between them. The CDR3 has 12 residues. The germline V gene has CDR1 MGHRA and CDR2 YSYEKL. The CDR3: CASSQVRHGYTF. CDR3 DNA sequence: TGCGCCAGCAGCCAAGTTAGGCACGGCTACACCTTC.

The V and J genes are TRBV27 and TRBJ1-6, with D unresolved. This CDR3 has 15 residues. Germline V lookup: CDR1 MNHEY, CDR2 SMNVEV (reference sequence). V was pared by 5 bases and J by 11 bases, with 19 bases between. CDR3 sequence: CASSPLGAFKAPLHF. Written as DNA, the CDR3 is TGTGCCAGCAGTCCCCTGGGCGCCTTTAAAGCACCCCTCCACTTT.

The chain couples TRBV27 to TRBJ2-7; unclear D gene. This CDR3 spans 13 amino acids. Germline assignment: CDR1 MNHEY and CDR2 SMNVEV (reference sequence). V dropped 3 bases and J dropped 3 bases, with 9 bases sitting between them. The CDR3 reads CASSLGIFYEQYF. CDR3 in DNA: TGTGCCAGCAGTTTGGGCATCTTCTACGAGCAGTACTTC.

The CDR3 loop is CASSSTSLGYNEQYF. The CDR3 coding sequence is TGTGCCAGCAGCTCGACTAGTCTTGGGTACAATGAGCAGTACTTC. The chain has TRBV27 and TRBJ2-5, with TRBD2 as a possible D gene (6 bases). Trimming shortened V by 6 bases and J by 11 bases, and 25 bases separated the two germline ends. Germline values: CDR1 MNHEY, CDR2 SMNVEV (reference sequence). This CDR3 comprises 15 residues.

The gene calls are TRBV10-3 and TRBJ2-7, with 8 nucleotides matching TRBD1. The ends lost 5 bases at V and 3 bases at J; junction bases unmatched: 3. This CDR3 contains 13 residues. Germline CDR1 ENHRY, CDR2 SYGVKD. CDR3 sequence: CAISPGQGYEQYF. Written as DNA, the CDR3 is TGTGCCATCAGTCCAGGACAGGGCTACGAGCAGTACTTC.

This clonotype was seen a handful of times. This sequence joins TRBV2 and TRBJ2-7, with TRBD2 matching 14 bases. The germline gives CDR1 SNHLY, CDR2 FYNNEI. The CDR3 consists of 19 residues. The V and J ends lost 6 bases and 6 bases, in that order; junction bases with no gene match: 19. CDR3 bases: TGTGCCAGCAGCGCTCCCGGCGGGAGGACTAGCGGGAGGACGTCCGAGCAGTACTTC. It is translated as CASSAPGGRTSGRTSEQYF.

This chain uses TRBV5-1 with TRBJ2-7, with no clear D. The assigned J gene may be wrong: the sequence end matches TRBJ2-5 better. The germline gives CDR1 SGHRS, CDR2 YFSETQ. The CDR3 contains 15 residues. CDR3 in amino acids: CASSPTGFRLETQYF. The CDR3 bases are TGCGCCAGCAGCCCCACCGGGTTTAGGTTGGAGACCCAGTACTTC.

This clonotype was counted a few times. The gene calls are TRBV4-2 and TRBJ2-5; 8 bases align to TRBD2. Per the germline V gene, CDR1 is LGHNA and CDR2 is YNFKEQ. The CDR3 runs 14 residues. The V segment lost 0 bases and the J segment 5 bases; nucleotides outside the gene matches: 2. CDR3 protein: CASSQDRGGETQYF. The CDR3 DNA sequence: TGTGCCAGCAGCCAAGATCGCGGGGGGGAGACCCAGTACTTC.

CDR3 residues: CSVDHGQGAGGYTF. The CDR3 region has the DNA TGCAGCGTTGACCACGGACAGGGAGCAGGTGGCTACACCTTC. The chain links TRBV29-1 to TRBJ1-2; TRBD1 matches at 8 bases. The CDR3 is 14 residues long. After removal of 3 bases from V and 7 bases from J, the junction contained 10 bases not matched to a gene. CDR1 is SQVTM, CDR2 ANQGSEA, per germline.